The 14 T cell receptor beta chains in this list originate from one sample, sequenced in a study of early T cells in non-severe SARS-CoV-2 infection. MiXCR was run by TCRdb on the 5' RACE reads, yielding one entry per CDR3 protein. The sample has approximately 40,000 distinct CDR3 sequences; 11% are singletons. Sequencing was done on a sample of whole blood. The origin of the receptors is an adult who was a healthcare worker with PCR-confirmed SARS-CoV-2 infection or an uninfected control (not recorded which).

This clonotype occurred many times. This chain uses TRBV15 with TRBJ1-2; TRBD1 matches at 10 bases. CDR1 is LNHNV and CDR2 is YYDKDF in the germline V gene (reference sequence). The V gene end was trimmed by 3 bases and the J gene end by 8 bases; junction bases not matched to a gene: 12. CDR3 length: 16 amino acids. CDR3 protein: CATSRTTGGFSRGYTF. CDR3 in DNA: TGTGCCACCAGCAGGACGACAGGGGGCTTCTCTAGGGGCTACACCTTC.

This clonotype is medium-sized. This chain connects TRBV10-3 to TRBJ2-3; 8 nucleotides match TRBD2. The germline gives CDR1 ENHRY, CDR2 SYGVKD. This CDR3 region has 16 residues. J lost 4 bases, V lost 2 bases, and 8 bases had no gene match. The DNA for the CDR3 is TGTGCCATCAGTGAGGCGACTAGCGATTCAGCAGATACGCAGTATTTT. It yields the protein CAISEATSDSADTQYF.

This clonotype was found a few times. V usage is TRBV5-1 and J usage is TRBJ2-2, with D possibly being TRBD1 or TRBD2 (5 bases each). The CDR3 spans 16 residues. The V end was cut by 3 bases, the J end by 6 bases, with 18 bases between. Per the germline V gene, CDR1 is SGHRS and CDR2 is YFSETQ. The CDR3 sequence is CASSYPGPQGPGELFF. The CDR3 DNA follows: TGCGCCAGCAGCTACCCGGGACCTCAGGGACCCGGGGAGCTGTTTTTT. Together with reference TRBV5-1 and TRBJ2-2, the CDR3 gives the full variable domain: KAGVTQTPRYLIKTRGQQVTLSCSPISGHRSVSWYQQTPGQGLQFLFEYFSETQRNKGNFPGRFSGRQFSNSRSEMNVSTLELGDSALYLCASSYPGPQGPGELFFGEGSRLTVL.

Ten or more counts support this clonotype. The rearrangement links TRBV2 to TRBJ2-1; 7 nucleotides agree with TRBD1. The junction had 2 bases not matched to a gene; V was cut back by 6 bases and J by 0 bases. CDR3 size: 14 residues. Germline loops: CDR1 SNHLY, CDR2 FYNNEI. DNA for the CDR3: TGTGCCAGCAGGGCAGGGGGCTCCTACAATGAGCAGTTCTTC. It encodes CASRAGGSYNEQFF.

At least ten counts were recorded for this clonotype. The chain employs TRBV11-2 and TRBJ2-3; 9 bases agree with TRBD2. J gave up 2 bases and V 4 bases, and 4 bases lay outside the gene matches. The germline CDR1 and CDR2 sequences are SGHAT and FQNNGV. The CDR3 consists of 15 residues. CDR3 sequence (DNA): TGTGCCAGCAGCTCTAGCGGGGAGACCACAGATACGCAGTATTTT. Its translation: CASSSSGETTDTQYF.

This clonotype was seen many times. V and J are TRBV14 and TRBJ1-1; no firm D call. The V gene lost 4 bases and the J gene lost 1 base, with 16 bases spanning the gap. The CDR3 loop spans 16 amino acids. Germline CDR1 SGHDN, CDR2 FVKESK. The CDR3, as DNA: TGTGCCAGCAGCCTGCCCGGGGTAGGGCAGAACACTGAAGCTTTCTTT. Translation: CASSLPGVGQNTEAFF.

Worth noting for this clonotype: At one end, the junction sequence differs from germline, possibly due to a read error. The chain couples TRBV5-8 to TRBJ2-5; D is perhaps TRBD2 (5 bases). The CDR3 sequence is 13 residues long. From germline, CDR1 is SGHTS and CDR2 YDEGEE. Here the CDR3 reads CVSSLPGQETQYF. The CDR3 DNA is TGTGTCAGCAGCTTGCCGGGACAAGAGACCCAGTACTTC.

The chain joins TRBV5-8 to TRBJ2-5, with D unclear. Germline V gene data show CDR1 as SGHTS and CDR2 as YDEGEE. The CDR3 sequence is 16 residues long. The V and J ends lost 4 bases and 7 bases respectively, with 23 bases between them. CDR3: CASSTEFAIPALTQYF. CDR3 bases: TGTGCCAGCAGCACAGAGTTCGCCATTCCCGCATTGACCCAGTACTTC.

This clonotype was counted ten times or more. The chain joins TRBV30 to TRBJ1-2; D might be TRBD1 (5 bases). The CDR3 covers 12 residues. V dropped 1 base and J dropped 2 bases, with 5 bases sitting between them. The germline CDR1 and CDR2 sequences are GTSNPN and SVGIG (reference sequence). Here the CDR3 DNA reads TGTGCCTGGAGTGCAGGGAACTATGGCTACACCTTC. It codes for CAWSAGNYGYTF.

V usage is TRBV12-3 or TRBV12-4 and J usage is TRBJ2-3, with TRBD1 matching 7 bases. After removal of 6 bases from V and 1 base from J, the junction contained 7 bases not matched to a gene. This CDR3 spans 15 amino acids. The CDR3 sequence is CASSPIGQGTDTQYF. In DNA form, the CDR3 reads TGTGCCAGCAGCCCTATCGGACAGGGCACAGATACGCAGTATTTT.

This clonotype was counted at least ten times. V and J are TRBV2 and TRBJ1-4, with D hard to call. Germline CDR1 reads SNHLY; CDR2 reads FYNNEI. The V and J ends lost 7 bases and 2 bases respectively, with 8 bases between them. This CDR3 spans 13 amino acids. The CDR3 nucleotides read TGTGCCAGCACCCGGGAGACTAATGAAAAACTGTTTTTT. It specifies CASTRETNEKLFF.

The table lists this clonotype with a few counts. The chain recombines TRBV20-1 with TRBJ2-3, with 9 bases that match TRBD1. Germline values: CDR1 DFQATT, CDR2 SNEGSKA (reference sequence). With V trimmed by 0 bases and J by 3 bases, 1 base remained unmatched. This CDR3 is built from 14 residues. DNA for the CDR3: TGCAGTGCTAGAGAAGGGACAGGGACAGATACGCAGTATTTT. It codes for CSAREGTGTDTQYF.

This clonotype was recorded at least ten times. The genes are TRBV7-2 and TRBJ2-2; D uncertain. Deletions cut 2 bases from V and 4 bases from J, with 8 bases between. The CDR3 has 14 amino acids. CDR1 and CDR2 from the germline V gene are SGHTA and FQGNSA. The CDR3, as DNA: TGTGCCAGCAGCTTATTTGAAAGCACCGGGGAGCTGTTTTTT. This translates into CASSLFESTGELFF.

This clonotype was detected only a few times. The chain employs TRBV29-1 and TRBJ1-1; D gene uncertain. Between the trimmed V and J ends, which lost 0 bases and 5 bases, there was a span of 13 bases. Germline CDR1 SQVTM, CDR2 ANQGSEA. CDR3 length equals 14 residues. CDR3 sequence: CSVEDQRSRTEAFF. The CDR3 bases are TGCAGCGTTGAAGATCAACGCAGTCGGACTGAAGCTTTCTTT.